The clone carrying this TCR beta chain was recorded once. Losses at the gene ends were 6 bases for V and 4 bases for J; bases not matched to a gene: 7. The CDR3 is 15 residues long. Germline values: CDR1 LNHDA, CDR2 SQIVND (reference sequence). This entry is derived from a study of blood T cell repertoires in COVID-19. Study-level background: The analysed material was cDNA or gDNA that came from T cells, B-cell-depleted T cells, or PBMCs.

Recovery meant two consecutive negative NP/OP PCR tests, professional clearance, or resolved symptoms. Assay: immunoSEQ multiplex PCR; the TCRdb copy retains only in-frame clones and omits some. The table records 270,000 or so clones, around nine tenths of them present only once. Source material: PBMCs or T cells enriched from blood (not recorded which). The chain uses TRBV19 and TRBJ2-3, with TRBD2 matching over 10 bases. This receptor was obtained from a woman between 18 and 29 years old who had recovered from COVID-19. Here the CDR3 DNA reads TGTGCCAGTAGCCCGAGCGGGAGGGCGGCAGATACGCAGTATTTT. Translating gives CASSPSGRAADTQYF.